Listed here are 20 T cell receptor beta chains from one sample, sequenced in a study of OX40 agonist ivuxolimab in advanced cancers. Sequencing used immunoSEQ multiplex PCR; TCRdb keeps in-frame clones, though not all of them. The sample holds 80,000 to 95,000 clones, more than 80% seen once. The input for sequencing was CD4+ or CD8+ T cells sorted from blood, taken in a trial of the OX40 agonist ivuxolimab. All receptors derive from an adult with an advanced solid tumor such as melanoma, head and neck, liver or kidney cancer.

This clone was picked up one time. This chain joins TRBV13 and TRBJ2-7; D might be TRBD1 or TRBD2, each matching 5 bases. This CDR3 contains 13 residues. Between the trimmed V and J ends, which lost 7 bases and 6 bases, there was a span of 16 bases. The germline V gene encodes CDR1 PRHDT and CDR2 FYEKMQ (reference sequence). The DNA of the CDR3 is TGTGCCAGCACCACAATACCAGGGAGCGAGCAGTACTTC. This codes for CASTTIPGSEQYF.

The gene calls are TRBV19 and TRBJ2-3; 8 positions match TRBD1. V trimming: 6 bases; J trimming: 5 bases; junction bases outside the gene matches: 4. This CDR3 region has 13 residues. Germline CDR1 is LNHDA and CDR2 is SQIVND (reference sequence). CDR3 DNA sequence: TGTGCCAGTAGCCTGACAGGGGTAGATACGCAGTATTTT. It codes for CASSLTGVDTQYF.

V is TRBV6-6 and J is TRBJ1-4, with D unresolved. The CDR3 consists of 16 residues. Trimming shortened V by 1 base and J by 0 bases, and 9 bases separated the two germline ends. Germline CDR1 is MNHNY and CDR2 is SVGAGI (reference sequence). CDR3 in amino acids: CASSYLAPATNEKLFF. The CDR3 region has the DNA TGTGCCAGCAGTTACTTGGCACCAGCAACTAATGAAAAACTGTTTTTT.

This clone was seen only once. The chain has TRBV19 and TRBJ2-1; D is ambiguous. There are 14 residues in the CDR3. Germline V CDR1 and CDR2: LNHDA, SQIVND (reference sequence). The V end was cut by 1 base, the J end by 5 bases, with 9 bases between. For the CDR3, the DNA is TGTGCCAGTAGTATAGGTCAGGCCGACAATGAGCAGTTCTTC. This codes for CASSIGQADNEQFF.

This chain connects TRBV10-3 to TRBJ2-1, with 7 bases fitting TRBD1. This CDR3 is 15 amino acids long. Losses at the gene ends were 2 bases for V and 7 bases for J; bases not matched to a gene: 8. Germline values: CDR1 ENHRY, CDR2 SYGVKD. The CDR3 DNA reads TGTGCCATCAGTGAGCCCCGGAAGGGGGCGAATGAGCAGTTCTTC. Translation: CAISEPRKGANEQFF.

The V gene is TRBV11-3, the J gene TRBJ2-7, with D perhaps TRBD1 (6 bases). V was shortened by 5 bases and J by 2 bases, with 10 bases between the two germline ends. The CDR3 is 13 residues long. Per germline, CDR1 SGHNT and CDR2 YENEEA. This CDR3 is CASSHTGPYEQYF. As DNA, the CDR3 is TGTGCCAGCAGCCACACAGGGCCCTACGAGCAGTACTTC.

The J gene is TRBJ1-2, the V gene TRBV30; a weak D match, TRBD1 (6 bases). CDR3 length: 14 amino acids. Trimming took off 0 bases at V and 7 bases at J, with 15 bases between the two ends. Germline V gene sequence: CDR1 GTSNPN, CDR2 SVGIG (reference sequence). The chain's CDR3 is CAWSVGQGKGGYTF. CDR3 bases: TGTGCCTGGAGTGTCGGCCAGGGGAAGGGTGGCTACACCTTC.

The chain links TRBV7-9 to TRBJ2-3; D unresolved. Germline CDR1 SEHNR, CDR2 FQNEAQ (reference sequence). V lost 1 base, J lost 0 bases, and 14 bases lay in between. This CDR3 has 17 amino acids. The CDR3 DNA follows: TGTGCCAGCAGCTTAGAGTACCAAACTACCAGCACAGATACGCAGTATTTT. It is translated as CASSLEYQTTSTDTQYF.

V usage is TRBV18 and J usage is TRBJ2-7, with D possibly matching TRBD2 (5 bases). Trimming took off 0 bases at V and 5 bases at J, with 11 bases between the two ends. CDR3 size: 14 residues. In germline, CDR1 is KGHSH, CDR2 LQKENI. The CDR3 sequence: CASSPPGRGDEQYF. CDR3 DNA sequence: TGTGCCAGCTCACCACCGGGCCGGGGTGACGAGCAGTACTTC.

The chain employs TRBV2 and TRBJ2-5, with D perhaps being TRBD1 or TRBD2 (6 bases each). Near its end, the DNA agrees better with TRBJ2-7, so the J call may be wrong. Germline V lookup: CDR1 SNHLY, CDR2 FYNNEI. The CDR3 consists of 13 residues. CDR3 residues: CASRQGTYYEQYF. Written as DNA, the CDR3 is TGTGCCAGCAGGCAGGGGACTTACTACGAGCAGTACTTC.

This chain joins TRBV5-3 and TRBJ1-1; D unclear. TRBV5-3 is known as an ORF, though its function is uncertain. This CDR3 has 15 residues. Trimming shortened V by 4 bases and J by 3 bases, and 16 bases separated the two germline ends. This chain's CDR3 is CARSTKEAEDTEAFF. The CDR3 DNA is TGTGCCAGAAGCACCAAGGAGGCTGAGGACACTGAAGCTTTCTTT.

The chain uses TRBV27 and TRBJ2-5, with D unresolved. Looked up from germline, CDR1 is MNHEY and CDR2 is SMNVEV (reference sequence). The CDR3 is 14 amino acids. The V end was cut by 2 bases, the J end by 5 bases, with 12 bases between. This chain's CDR3 is CASSLAENRETQYF. CDR3 nucleotides: TGTGCCAGCAGTTTAGCGGAGAATAGGGAGACCCAGTACTTC.

V gene TRBV27 combines with J gene TRBJ2-6, with 7 nucleotides matching TRBD1. Looked up from germline, CDR1 is MNHEY and CDR2 is SMNVEV (reference sequence). This CDR3 has 14 amino acids. The V gene end was trimmed by 6 bases and the J gene end by 4 bases; junction bases not matched to a gene: 3. CDR3 in DNA: TGTGCCAGCAGACAGGGGATCGGGGCCAACGTCCTGACTTTC. Its protein is CASRQGIGANVLTF.

This clone was seen a few times. The J gene is TRBJ1-1, the V gene TRBV9, with 7 bases matching TRBD1. V trimming: 3 bases; J trimming: 4 bases; junction bases outside the gene matches: 3. The CDR3 length is 13 residues. The germline V gene has CDR1 SGDLS and CDR2 YYNGEE. The CDR3: CASSATGRTEAFF. The CDR3 DNA sequence: TGTGCCAGCAGCGCGACAGGGCGCACTGAAGCTTTCTTT.

The chain has TRBV18 and TRBJ1-2, with 11 bases lining up with TRBD1. Germline V gives CDR1 KGHSH, CDR2 LQKENI. The V segment lost 3 bases and the J segment 6 bases; nucleotides outside the gene matches: 3. The length of the CDR3 is 14 residues. DNA of the CDR3: TGTGCCAGCTCACCCGGACAGGGGGCGGATGGCTACACCTTC. This codes for CASSPGQGADGYTF.

The V call is TRBV5-6, the J call TRBJ1-3; TRBD1 matches at 8 bases. This CDR3 is built from 15 residues. From germline, CDR1 is SGHDT and CDR2 YYEEEE. Germline trimming cut 1 base from V and 8 bases from J; bases unmatched to any gene: 8. CDR3 in DNA: TGTGCCAGCAGCTTGCCTCCCGGACAGGGTTACACCATATATTTT. This codes for CASSLPPGQGYTIYF.

The V call is TRBV7-8, the J call TRBJ2-7, with D hard to call. The germline gives CDR1 SGHVS, CDR2 FQNEAQ. V was pared by 2 bases and J by 1 base, with 15 bases between. The CDR3 spans 16 residues. DNA for the CDR3: TGTGCCAGCAGCTTATTCGCCACCAGTGGGTCCTACGAGCAGTACTTC. The encoded protein is CASSLFATSGSYEQYF.

The gene calls are TRBV13 and TRBJ2-3; 8 nucleotides match TRBD2. The ends lost 4 bases at V and 6 bases at J; junction bases unmatched: 6. The CDR3 length is 14 residues. Per germline, CDR1 PRHDT and CDR2 FYEKMQ (reference sequence). In nucleotides, the CDR3 is TGTGCCAGCAGCTCTCGGACTAGCCATGATACGCAGTATTTT. Amino acid sequence: CASSSRTSHDTQYF.

The rearrangement links TRBV27 to TRBJ2-7, with TRBD1 as a possible D gene (6 bases). Trimming shortened V by 5 bases and J by 3 bases, and 14 bases separated the two germline ends. The germline V gene encodes CDR1 MNHEY and CDR2 SMNVEV (reference sequence). This CDR3 has 14 residues. CDR3 bases: TGTGCCAGCAGTGGGACCGGGACAAACTACGAGCAGTACTTC. Protein product: CASSGTGTNYEQYF.

This clone was observed a single time. This chain links TRBV18 with TRBJ1-1; D gene unclear. Trimming shortened V by 0 bases and J by 0 bases, and 8 bases separated the two germline ends. Germline CDR1 KGHSH, CDR2 LQKENI. This CDR3 region has 15 residues. The CDR3 region is CASSPPGRLNTEAFF. DNA for the CDR3: TGTGCCAGCTCACCACCGGGCCGATTGAACACTGAAGCTTTCTTT.